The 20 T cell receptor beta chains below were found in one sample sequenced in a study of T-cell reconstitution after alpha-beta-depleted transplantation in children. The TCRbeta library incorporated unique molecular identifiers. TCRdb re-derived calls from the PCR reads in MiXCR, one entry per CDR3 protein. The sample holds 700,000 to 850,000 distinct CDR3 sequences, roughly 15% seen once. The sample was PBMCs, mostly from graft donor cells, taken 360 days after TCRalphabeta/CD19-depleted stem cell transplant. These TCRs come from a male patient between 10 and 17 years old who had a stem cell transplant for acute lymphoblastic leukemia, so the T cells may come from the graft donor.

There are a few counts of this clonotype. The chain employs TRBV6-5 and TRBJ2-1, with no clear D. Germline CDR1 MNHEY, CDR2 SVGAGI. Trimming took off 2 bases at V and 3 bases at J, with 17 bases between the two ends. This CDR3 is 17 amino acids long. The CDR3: CASSYGEIEEHYNEQFF. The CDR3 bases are TGTGCCAGCAGTTACGGGGAAATAGAAGAACACTACAATGAGCAGTTCTTC.

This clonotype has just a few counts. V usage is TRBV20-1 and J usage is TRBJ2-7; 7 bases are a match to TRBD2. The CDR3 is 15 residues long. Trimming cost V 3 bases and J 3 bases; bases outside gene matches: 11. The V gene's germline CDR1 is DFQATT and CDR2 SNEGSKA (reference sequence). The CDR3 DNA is TGCAGTGCTAGTTCGCCACTAGCGAGTATCTACGAGCAGTACTTC. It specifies CSASSPLASIYEQYF.

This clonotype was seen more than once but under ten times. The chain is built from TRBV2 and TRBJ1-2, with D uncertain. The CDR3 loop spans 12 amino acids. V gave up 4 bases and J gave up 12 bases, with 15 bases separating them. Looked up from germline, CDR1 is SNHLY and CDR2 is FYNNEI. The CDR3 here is CASSAEGEADTF. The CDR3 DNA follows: TGTGCCAGCAGTGCGGAAGGAGAGGCGGACACCTTC.

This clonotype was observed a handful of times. The CDR3 sequence is CASSPEAGYYNEQFF. The CDR3 DNA reads as TGTGCCAGCAGCCCCGAGGCGGGCTACTACAATGAGCAGTTCTTC. V and J are TRBV7-9 and TRBJ2-1; weak D call: TRBD2 (5 bases). This CDR3 contains 15 residues. Per the germline V gene, CDR1 is SEHNR and CDR2 is FQNEAQ (reference sequence). Trimming left V 5 bases short and J 3 bases short, with 14 bases between.

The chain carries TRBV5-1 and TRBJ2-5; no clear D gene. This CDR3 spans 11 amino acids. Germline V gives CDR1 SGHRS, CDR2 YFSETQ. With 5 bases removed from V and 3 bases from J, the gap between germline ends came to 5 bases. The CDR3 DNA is TGCGCCAGCAGGAGGAAAGAGACCCAGTACTTC. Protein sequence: CASRRKETQYF.

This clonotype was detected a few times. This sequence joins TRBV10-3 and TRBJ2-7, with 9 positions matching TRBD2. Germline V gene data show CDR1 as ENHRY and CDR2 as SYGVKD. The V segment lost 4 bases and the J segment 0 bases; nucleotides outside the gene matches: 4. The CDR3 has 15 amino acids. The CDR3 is CAISGASGDSYEQYF. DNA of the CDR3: TGTGCCATCAGTGGGGCTAGCGGGGACTCCTACGAGCAGTACTTC.

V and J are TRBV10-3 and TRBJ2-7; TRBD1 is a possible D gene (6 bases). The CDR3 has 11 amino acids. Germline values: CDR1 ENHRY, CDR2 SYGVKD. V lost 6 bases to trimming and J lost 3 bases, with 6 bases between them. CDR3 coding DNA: TGTGCCATCAGGGACAGCTACGAGCAGTACTTC. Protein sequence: CAIRDSYEQYF.

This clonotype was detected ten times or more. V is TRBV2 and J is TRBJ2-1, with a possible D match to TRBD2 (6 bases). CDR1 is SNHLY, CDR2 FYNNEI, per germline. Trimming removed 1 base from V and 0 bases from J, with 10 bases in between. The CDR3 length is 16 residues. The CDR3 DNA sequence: TGTGCCAGCAGTGAAGGGACTATTAACTCCTACAATGAGCAGTTCTTC. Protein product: CASSEGTINSYNEQFF.

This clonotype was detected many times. CDR3 loop: CASSPRDRYYEQYF. In DNA form, the CDR3 reads TGTGCCAGCAGCCCACGGGACAGGTACTACGAGCAGTACTTC. This chain connects TRBV7-8 to TRBJ2-7; TRBD1 aligns across 8 bases. The V segment lost 5 bases and the J segment 3 bases; nucleotides outside the gene matches: 6. The CDR3 sequence is 14 residues long. Germline CDR1 is SGHVS and CDR2 is FQNEAQ.

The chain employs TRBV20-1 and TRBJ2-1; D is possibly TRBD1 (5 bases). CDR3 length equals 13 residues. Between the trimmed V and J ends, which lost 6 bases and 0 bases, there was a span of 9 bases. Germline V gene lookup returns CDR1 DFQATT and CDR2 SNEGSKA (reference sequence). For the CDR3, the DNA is TGCAGTGCCTCCGGACACTCCTACAATGAGCAGTTCTTC. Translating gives CSASGHSYNEQFF.

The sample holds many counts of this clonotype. CDR3 DNA: TGTGCCAGCAGCTTTGGACAGGGTACCTACGAGCAGTACTTC. Its protein is CASSFGQGTYEQYF. The J gene is TRBJ2-7, the V gene TRBV11-2; TRBD1 matches at 8 bases. Losses at the gene ends were 3 bases for V and 2 bases for J; bases not matched to a gene: 3. CDR1 is SGHAT and CDR2 is FQNNGV in the germline V gene. This CDR3 is built from 14 residues.

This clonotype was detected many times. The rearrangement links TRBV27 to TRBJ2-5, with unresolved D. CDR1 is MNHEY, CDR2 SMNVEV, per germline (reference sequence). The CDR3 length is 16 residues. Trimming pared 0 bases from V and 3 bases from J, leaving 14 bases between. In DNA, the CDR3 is TGTGCCAGCAGTTTATCGACTTATTGGGTCAAAGAGACCCAGTACTTC. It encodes CASSLSTYWVKETQYF.

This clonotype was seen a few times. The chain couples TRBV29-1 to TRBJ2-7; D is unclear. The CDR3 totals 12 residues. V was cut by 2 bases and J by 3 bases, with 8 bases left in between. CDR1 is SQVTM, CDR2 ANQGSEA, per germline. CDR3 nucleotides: TGCAGCGTTGAAAGGCAAAACTACGAGCAGTACTTC. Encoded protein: CSVERQNYEQYF.

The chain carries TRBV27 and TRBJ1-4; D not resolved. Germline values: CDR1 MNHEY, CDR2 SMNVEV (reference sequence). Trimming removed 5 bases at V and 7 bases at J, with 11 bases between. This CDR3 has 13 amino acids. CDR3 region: CASSLTESEKLFF. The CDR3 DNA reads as TGTGCCAGCAGTCTGACGGAGAGTGAAAAACTGTTTTTT.

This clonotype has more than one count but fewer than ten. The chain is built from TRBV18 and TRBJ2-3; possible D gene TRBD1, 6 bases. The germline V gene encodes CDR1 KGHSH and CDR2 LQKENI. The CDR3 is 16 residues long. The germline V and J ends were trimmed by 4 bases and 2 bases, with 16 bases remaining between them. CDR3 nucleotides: TGTGCCAGCTCACGTTTGACAGGAGCCTACACAGATACGCAGTATTTT. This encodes CASSRLTGAYTDTQYF.

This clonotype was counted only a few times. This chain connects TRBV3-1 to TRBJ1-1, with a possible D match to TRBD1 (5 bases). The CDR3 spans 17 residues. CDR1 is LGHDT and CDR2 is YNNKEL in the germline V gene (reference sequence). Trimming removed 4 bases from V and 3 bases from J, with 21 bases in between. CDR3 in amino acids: CASSLPSGAGKDTEAFF. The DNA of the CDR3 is TGTGCCAGCAGCCTCCCAAGTGGCGCAGGGAAGGACACTGAAGCTTTCTTT.

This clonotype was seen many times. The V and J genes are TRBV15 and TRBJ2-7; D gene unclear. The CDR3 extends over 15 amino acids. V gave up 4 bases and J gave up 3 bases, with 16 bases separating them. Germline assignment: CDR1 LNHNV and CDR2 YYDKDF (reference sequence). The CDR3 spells CATSTPEGSHYEQYF. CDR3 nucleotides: TGTGCCACCAGCACCCCGGAAGGATCGCACTACGAGCAGTACTTC.

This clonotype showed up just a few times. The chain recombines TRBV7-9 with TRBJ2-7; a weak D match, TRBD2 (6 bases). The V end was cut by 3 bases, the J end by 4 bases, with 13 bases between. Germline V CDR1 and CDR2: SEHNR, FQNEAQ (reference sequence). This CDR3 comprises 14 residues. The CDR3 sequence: CASSLPGLWYEQYF. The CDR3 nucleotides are TGTGCCAGCAGCTTGCCGGGACTCTGGTACGAGCAGTACTTC. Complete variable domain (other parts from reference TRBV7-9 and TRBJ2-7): DTGVSQNPRHKITKRGQNVTFRCDPISEHNRLYWYRQTLGQGPEFLTYFQNEAQLEKSRLLSDRFSAERPKGSFSTLEIQRTEQGDSAMYLCASSLPGLWYEQYFGPGTRLTVT.

The CDR3 region is CSARDLLGRGNQPQHF. DNA of the CDR3: TGCAGTGCTAGAGATCTACTTGGCAGGGGCAATCAGCCCCAGCATTTT. This rearrangement joins TRBV20-1 to TRBJ1-5; tentatively, D is TRBD1 (5 bases). Germline V gene lookup returns CDR1 DFQATT and CDR2 SNEGSKA (reference sequence). This CDR3 contains 16 residues. Trimming shortened V by 0 bases and J by 2 bases, and 14 bases separated the two germline ends.

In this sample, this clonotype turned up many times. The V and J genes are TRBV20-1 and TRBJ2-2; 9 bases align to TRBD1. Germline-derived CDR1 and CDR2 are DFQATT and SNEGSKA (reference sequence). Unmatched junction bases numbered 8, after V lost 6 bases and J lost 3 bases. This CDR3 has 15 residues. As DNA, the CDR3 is TGCAGTGCCCGAGGGACAGGGAGGGACACCGGGGAGCTGTTTTTT. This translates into CSARGTGRDTGELFF.